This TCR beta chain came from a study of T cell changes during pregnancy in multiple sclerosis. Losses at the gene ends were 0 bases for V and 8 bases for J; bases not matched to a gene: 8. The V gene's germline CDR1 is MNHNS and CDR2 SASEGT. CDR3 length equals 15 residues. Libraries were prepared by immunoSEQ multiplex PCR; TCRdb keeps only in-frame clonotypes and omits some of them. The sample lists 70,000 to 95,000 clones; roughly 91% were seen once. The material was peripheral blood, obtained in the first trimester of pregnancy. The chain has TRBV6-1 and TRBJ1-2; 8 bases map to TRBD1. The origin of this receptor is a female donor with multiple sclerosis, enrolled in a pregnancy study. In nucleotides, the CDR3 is TGTGCCAGCAGTGAAGCCGGGACAGGCTCTTTAGGCTACACCTTC. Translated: CASSEAGTGSLGYTF.